The 4 T cell receptor beta chains given below trace back to one sample, sequenced in a study of cytomegalovirus exposure and HLA in healthy donors. The PCR ran on 60 Vbeta and 13 Jbeta primers. Clones were sequenced by immunoSEQ multiplex PCR, and TCRdb holds only the in-frame ones, with some missing. Among about 180,000 clones listed, about 80% were seen once. Sequencing was carried out using PBMCs. The source of these receptors is a woman aged 25 to 45 in good health and CMV-seronegative.

The chain employs TRBV19 and TRBJ1-3, with 10 bases that match TRBD1. The CDR3 runs to 15 residues. Per germline, CDR1 LNHDA and CDR2 SQIVND (reference sequence). Trimming cost V 9 bases and J 0 bases; bases outside gene matches: 5. Written as DNA, the CDR3 is TGTGCCAGCGGGACAGGGGCCATCTCTGGAAACACCATATATTTT. It specifies CASGTGAISGNTIYF.

The chain links TRBV2 to TRBJ1-6, with TRBD1 matching over 7 bases. CDR1 and CDR2 from the germline V gene are SNHLY and FYNNEI. The CDR3 has 14 amino acids. The CDR3 DNA sequence: TGTGCTTCCGGACAGGCGTCCTATAATTCACCCCTCCACTTT. It specifies CASGQASYNSPLHF.

This clone has a single count. The V and J genes are TRBV6-1 and TRBJ1-6; tentative D call: TRBD1 (5 bases). Trimming removed 6 bases at V and 7 bases at J, with 10 bases between. CDR3 length equals 13 residues. Germline assignment: CDR1 MNHNS and CDR2 SASEGT. The CDR3 spells CASRLTENSPLHF. The DNA for the CDR3 is TGTGCCAGCAGGTTGACAGAAAATTCACCCCTCCACTTT.

This rearrangement joins TRBV7-2 to TRBJ1-5; the D gene is possibly TRBD1 (5 bases). With 5 bases removed from V and 6 bases from J, the gap between germline ends came to 11 bases. Germline CDR1 is SGHTA and CDR2 is FQGNSA. The CDR3 is made up of 13 amino acids. The CDR3 region is CASSTDSRQPQHF. DNA of the CDR3: TGTGCCAGCAGCACCGACAGCCGTCAGCCCCAGCATTTT. The whole variable domain, remainder taken from reference TRBV7-2 and TRBJ1-5, is GAGVSQSPSNKVTEKGKDVELRCDPISGHTALYWYRQSLGQGLEFLIYFQGNSAPDKSGLPSDRFSAERTGGSVSTLTIQRTQQEDSAVYLCASSTDSRQPQHFGDGTRLSIL.